This passage covers 21 T cell receptor beta chains from one sample sequenced in a study of blood T cell repertoires in COVID-19. Data came from immunoSEQ multiplex PCR; TCRdb stores just in-frame clones and leaves some out. Among roughly 230,000 clones, about 87% were seen once, and the ten largest hold around 1.6%. Sequencing used peripheral blood. Source of these receptors: a man between 65 and 80 years old with acute or convalescent COVID-19.

J is TRBJ2-4 and V is TRBV5-1; no reliable D call. With 5 bases removed from V and 0 bases from J, the gap between germline ends came to 12 bases. There are 15 residues in the CDR3. Per the germline V gene, CDR1 is SGHRS and CDR2 is YFSETQ. The CDR3 DNA follows: TGCGCCAGCAGTCAGGAAGTTCTAGCCAAAAACATTCAGTACTTC. Its translation is CASSQEVLAKNIQYF. Looking up the rest from reference TRBV5-1 and TRBJ2-4 gives the full variable domain: KAGVTQTPRYLIKTRGQQVTLSCSPISGHRSVSWYQQTPGQGLQFLFEYFSETQRNKGNFPGRFSGRQFSNSRSEMNVSTLELGDSALYLCASSQEVLAKNIQYFGAGTRLSVL.

The sample holds a few counts of this clone. This sequence joins TRBV7-6 and TRBJ2-5; D call uncertain. Germline V gives CDR1 SGHVS, CDR2 FNYEAQ. The CDR3 length is 11 residues. V was cut by 8 bases and J by 4 bases, with 8 bases left in between. The CDR3 reads CASSTGETQYF. The CDR3 DNA follows: TGTGCCAGCTCCACCGGAGAGACCCAGTACTTC.

The chain recombines TRBV5-1 with TRBJ2-1, with D possibly TRBD2 on 5 matching bases. The germline gives CDR1 SGHRS, CDR2 YFSETQ. CDR3 length equals 16 residues. Trimming took off 0 bases at V and 7 bases at J, with 17 bases between the two ends. CDR3 DNA: TGCGCCAGCAGCTTGGTAGGCCAGAGGGTCGGAAATGAGCAGTTCTTC. It codes for CASSLVGQRVGNEQFF.

This clone was recorded a few times. The chain is built from TRBV27 and TRBJ2-1, with 12 bases identical to TRBD2. The CDR3 spans 18 residues. J gave up 0 bases and V 3 bases, and 6 bases lay outside the gene matches. Per germline, CDR1 MNHEY and CDR2 SMNVEV (reference sequence). CDR3 sequence reads: CASSFRTSGVSSYNEQFF. The CDR3 DNA follows: TGTGCCAGCAGTTTTAGGACTAGCGGGGTTAGCTCCTACAATGAGCAGTTCTTC.

The genes are TRBV5-1 and TRBJ2-3, with TRBD2 matching over 8 bases. The V gene's germline CDR1 is SGHRS and CDR2 YFSETQ. The CDR3 contains 14 residues. With 2 bases clipped from V and 4 bases from J, the junction kept 3 bases outside the gene matches. Here the CDR3 reads CASSFGRAADTQYF. CDR3 nucleotides: TGCGCCAGCAGCTTCGGGAGGGCGGCAGATACGCAGTATTTT. The entire variable domain, with the rest obtained from reference TRBV5-1 and TRBJ2-3, is as follows: KAGVTQTPRYLIKTRGQQVTLSCSPISGHRSVSWYQQTPGQGLQFLFEYFSETQRNKGNFPGRFSGRQFSNSRSEMNVSTLELGDSALYLCASSFGRAADTQYFGPGTRLTVL.

Notes on this clone: Different DNA sequences within this sample yield the same CDR3. CDR3 nucleotide sequence: TGCGCCAGCAGCTTGGCTCAGGGGTCATACGAGCAGTACTTC. The encoded protein is CASSLAQGSYEQYF. The V call is TRBV5-1, the J call TRBJ2-7; D possibly corresponds to TRBD1 (6 bases). The germline V gene encodes CDR1 SGHRS and CDR2 YFSETQ. This CDR3 has 14 residues. Trimming stripped 0 bases from V and 4 bases from J, with 11 bases between.

The V gene is TRBV12-3 or TRBV12-4, the J gene TRBJ2-7; D perhaps matches TRBD1 (5 bases). Trimming took 4 bases from V and 2 from J, leaving 9 bases between them. The CDR3 totals 13 residues. CDR3 DNA: TGTGCCAGCAGTTGGCAGGGCCCCTACGAGCAGTACTTC. Amino acids: CASSWQGPYEQYF.

The chain recombines TRBV6-2 or TRBV6-3 with TRBJ1-1, with TRBD1 as a possible D gene (5 bases). Germline values: CDR1 MNHEY, CDR2 SVGEGT. With 0 bases removed from V and 4 bases from J, the gap between germline ends came to 9 bases. This CDR3 comprises 14 residues. The CDR3 protein is CASSYSPGITEAFF. The DNA for the CDR3 is TGTGCCAGCAGTTACTCGCCAGGGATCACTGAAGCTTTCTTT.

The chain links TRBV4-2 to TRBJ1-1, with a possible D match to TRBD1 (5 bases). Germline CDR1 and CDR2: LGHNA and YNFKEQ. Trimming stripped 3 bases from V and 7 bases from J, with 18 bases between. There are 15 residues in the CDR3. This CDR3 is CASSQDYSSQVEAFF. DNA of the CDR3: TGTGCCAGCAGCCAGGACTACAGTTCACAGGTTGAAGCTTTCTTT.

This chain links TRBV3-1 (or the pseudogene TRBV3-2) with TRBJ2-5; D may be TRBD1 (6 bases). Germline values: CDR1 LGHDT, CDR2 YNNKEL (reference sequence). CDR3 size: 14 residues. The V gene lost 6 bases and the J gene lost 0 bases, with 11 bases spanning the gap. The CDR3 reads CASSLHRDQETQYF. CDR3 in DNA: TGTGCCAGCAGTCTGCACAGGGACCAAGAGACCCAGTACTTC.

This chain uses TRBV6-1 with TRBJ1-5; 8 nucleotides match TRBD1. This CDR3 has 15 residues. J gave up 7 bases and V 5 bases, and 10 bases lay outside the gene matches. Germline lookup yields CDR1 MNHNS and CDR2 SASEGT. The CDR3 DNA sequence: TGTGCCAGCAGTCTTAACGGACAGGGTGGCCAGCCCCAGCATTTT. Translation: CASSLNGQGGQPQHF.

V gene TRBV6-2 or TRBV6-3 combines with J gene TRBJ2-1; 11 nucleotides match TRBD2. J lost 1 base, V lost 2 bases, and 4 bases had no gene match. This CDR3 spans 17 amino acids. The germline V gene has CDR1 MNHEY and CDR2 SVGEGT. CDR3 region: CASSYRLAGGSYNEQFF. In DNA form, the CDR3 reads TGTGCCAGCAGTTACAGGCTAGCGGGAGGTTCCTACAATGAGCAGTTCTTC.

This clone was picked up a small number of times. This chain joins TRBV11-1 and TRBJ2-1; 9 bases align to TRBD2. Germline lookup yields CDR1 SGHAT and CDR2 FQDESV (reference sequence). J was trimmed by 10 bases and V by 7 bases; bases with no gene match: 11. The CDR3 spans 14 residues. CDR3 DNA sequence: TGTGCCAGCACCCTGGGGGGCGGGAGGGCCGAGCAGTTCTTC. Its translation: CASTLGGGRAEQFF.

The chain recombines TRBV10-3 with TRBJ2-5; maybe TRBD1 (6 bases). CDR3 length equals 16 residues. CDR1 is ENHRY and CDR2 is SYGVKD in the germline V gene. Trimming took off 2 bases at V and 2 bases at J, with 15 bases between the two ends. This CDR3 reads CAISERYRTAQETQYF. Written as DNA, the CDR3 is TGTGCCATCAGTGAGCGTTATAGGACAGCACAAGAGACCCAGTACTTC.

This clone appeared once. Here the CDR3 reads CASSLGAFRGYTF. The CDR3 DNA sequence: TGTGCCAGCAGCTTAGGGGCCTTTCGTGGCTACACCTTC. This chain joins TRBV7-2 and TRBJ1-2; D gene ambiguous. Germline CDR1 and CDR2: SGHTA and FQGNSA. The CDR3 covers 13 residues. Deletions cut 1 base from V and 7 bases from J, with 10 bases between.

The genes are TRBV18 and TRBJ1-1, with 10 bases aligning to TRBD1. This CDR3 is built from 14 residues. The V gene end was trimmed by 6 bases and the J gene end by 4 bases; junction bases not matched to a gene: 5. Germline V gene data show CDR1 as KGHSH and CDR2 as LQKENI. CDR3 nucleotide sequence: TGTGCCAGCTCGGGCCGGACAGGGGGCACTGAAGCTTTCTTT. The encoded protein is CASSGRTGGTEAFF.

The V and J genes are TRBV5-6 and TRBJ2-1, with 8 bases aligning to TRBD2. Germline V CDR1 and CDR2: SGHDT, YYEEEE. The CDR3 contains 15 residues. With 3 bases clipped from V and 5 bases from J, the junction kept 7 bases outside the gene matches. CDR3 coding DNA: TGTGCCAGCAGCTCTAAGCGGGAGCCACACAATGAGCAGTTCTTC. Residues: CASSSKREPHNEQFF.

This clone came up once. The chain is built from TRBV12-2 and TRBJ2-7; whether TRBD1, the table's D call, matches the DNA was not checked. TRBV12-2 is given as a pseudogene. The CDR3 is made up of 15 amino acids. CDR3: CASRLTGQGNYEQYF. CDR3 nucleotides: TGTGCAAGTCGCTTAACGGGACAGGGGAACTACGAGCAGTACTTC.

The V gene is TRBV5-1, the J gene TRBJ2-4; 8 bases are shared with TRBD1. Per the germline V gene, CDR1 is SGHRS and CDR2 is YFSETQ. The junction had 5 bases not matched to a gene; V was cut back by 4 bases and J by 5 bases. The CDR3 has 14 amino acids. Here the CDR3 DNA reads TGCGCCAGCAGCCCCGGACAGGGCCAAAACATTCAGTACTTC. As protein: CASSPGQGQNIQYF.

This sequence joins TRBV7-2 and TRBJ1-5; the match to TRBD1 covers 7 bases. In germline, CDR1 is SGHTA, CDR2 FQGNSA. The CDR3 is made up of 14 amino acids. V lost 3 bases, J lost 5 bases, and 4 bases stayed unmatched. In DNA, the CDR3 is TGTGCCAGCAGCTTTGTAGGGGGCGATCAGCCCCAGCATTTT. It codes for CASSFVGGDQPQHF.

V and J are TRBV24-1 and TRBJ2-1; TRBD2 aligns across 7 bases. The CDR3 runs to 19 residues. Trimming at V came to 3 bases and at J to 0 bases, leaving 13 bases not matched to a gene. The germline V gene has CDR1 KGHDR and CDR2 SFDVKD. The CDR3 DNA follows: TGTGCCACCAGTGATCCGGCAAAGAGCGGGAAAAGCTCCTACAATGAGCAGTTCTTC. This sequence encodes CATSDPAKSGKSSYNEQFF.